The entry that follows covers one TCR beta chain sequence. This clone occurred a few times. The specificity of this receptor is unknown. Base qualities are not provided; no much larger clone lies one nucleotide away. The data belong to a study of blood T cell repertoires in COVID-19 (dated by TCRdb to about 2020). Background for the entire study: Collaborator samples came from the United States, Italy and Spain and covered acute and convalescent phases of COVID-19. The material from the prospective study consisted of cDNA or gDNA derived from T cells, B-cell-depleted T cells, or PBMCs. Subjects who had been exposed to COVID-19, were actively infected with it, or had recovered from it provided the deeply sampled blood TCRbeta repertoires that made up the dataset. The repertoires were released in a freely available public database intended as a resource for research on the immune response to SARS-CoV-2. Samples were obtained from the ongoing ImmuneRACE study (first 160 participants) and from 950 to 1,500 subjects provided by 6 global collaborators. Sample metadata almost always included a de-identified subject ID, COVID-19 status, age in years and sex. Where available, HLA class I and class II types were obtained from metadata supplied by the sample provider rather than from assay-based typing. What the research found in general, with its limitations: The quantity of clinical and demographic metadata differed by source and by participant and was supplied without curation.

The immunoSEQ Assay, a bias-controlled multiplex PCR, was used to amplify TCRbeta CDR3 regions from genomic DNA. Processing in the source paper ran as follows. The number of nucleated cells in each sample was estimated from the amplification of reference gene primers within the assay. To quantify the absolute abundance of each unique TCRbeta CDR3 rearrangement, sequence reads were collapsed and filtered. For each sample, productive Simpson clonality was calculated as the square root of Simpson's diversity index across productive rearrangements. TCRdb's version of the immuneACCESS table is confined to in-frame rearrangements and falls short of the full clone set. An unresolved V gene accounts for under half of the shortfall where checked; the remainder is of unknown origin. That table gives V, J and clone size, and the DNA gave D and trimming. The sample includes about 380,000 clones, with around 84% observed a single time. In total, the top ten clones hold more than 0.95% of the sample.

Each collaborating institution followed its own protocols to collect whole blood in K2EDTA tubes. For TCRbeta analysis, collaborator samples were shipped as frozen whole blood, as isolated PBMCs, or as DNA extracted from either sample type. The CDR3 numbers 15 residues from cysteine through phenylalanine. The read is trimmed to its CDR3 DNA, 45 bases read in frame from base 1. The germline V gene gives CDR1 as SNHLY and CDR2 as FYNNEI. Trimming removed 2 bases from V and 3 bases from J, leaving 10 bases between the germline ends. This sequence originates from a human donor with acute or convalescent COVID-19. The donor label of this sample is uncertain. Recombination connected TRBV2 to TRBJ2-2; the best D guess is TRBD1, with 5 bases matching. The sequenced sample was peripheral blood. The sequenced DNA: TGTGCCAGCAGTGAAAGGGGCACCCACACCGGGGAGCTGTTTTTT. Translation gives CASSERGTHTGELFF.